What follows is one TCR beta chain and its context. This CDR3 has 15 amino acids. V was clipped by 2 bases and J by 6 bases; unmatched bases: 7. Per the germline V gene, CDR1 is LNHDA and CDR2 is SQIVND (reference sequence). The sample belongs to a study of blood T cell repertoires in COVID-19. Study-level information: PBMCs, B-cell-depleted T cells, or T cells were the source of the cDNA or gDNA that made up the material.

Sequenced by immunoSEQ multiplex PCR; TCRdb stores in-frame clones only, minus some. The sample holds some 370,000 clones, 90% seen once. Input material: peripheral blood. The chain joins TRBV19 to TRBJ1-1, with 9 bases identical to TRBD1. This TCR was sampled from a young man with active or convalescent COVID-19. CDR3 coding DNA: TGTGCCAGTAGTATATACGGACAGGGGTTGGCTGAAGCTTTCTTT. Its translation is CASSIYGQGLAEAFF.